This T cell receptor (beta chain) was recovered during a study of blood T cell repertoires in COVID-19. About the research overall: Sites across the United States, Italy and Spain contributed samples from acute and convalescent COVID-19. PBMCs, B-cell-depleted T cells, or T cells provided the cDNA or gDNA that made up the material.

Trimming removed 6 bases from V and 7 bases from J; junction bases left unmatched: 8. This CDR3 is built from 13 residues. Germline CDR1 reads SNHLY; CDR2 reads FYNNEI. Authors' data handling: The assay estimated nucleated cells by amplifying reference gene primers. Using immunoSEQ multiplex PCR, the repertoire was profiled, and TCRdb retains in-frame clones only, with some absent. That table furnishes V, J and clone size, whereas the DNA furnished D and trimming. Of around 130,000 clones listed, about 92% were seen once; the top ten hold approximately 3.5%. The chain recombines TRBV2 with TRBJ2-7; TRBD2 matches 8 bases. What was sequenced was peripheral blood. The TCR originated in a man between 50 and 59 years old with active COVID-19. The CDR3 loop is CASRETGGREQYF. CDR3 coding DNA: TGTGCCAGCAGGGAGACGGGGGGGCGGGAGCAGTACTTC. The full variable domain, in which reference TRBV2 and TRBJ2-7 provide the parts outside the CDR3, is EPEVTQTPSHQVTQMGQEVILRCVPISNHLYFYWYRQILGQKVEFLVSFYNNEISEKSEIFDDQFSVERPDGSNFTLKIRSTKLEDSAMYFCASRETGGREQYFGPGTRLTVT.